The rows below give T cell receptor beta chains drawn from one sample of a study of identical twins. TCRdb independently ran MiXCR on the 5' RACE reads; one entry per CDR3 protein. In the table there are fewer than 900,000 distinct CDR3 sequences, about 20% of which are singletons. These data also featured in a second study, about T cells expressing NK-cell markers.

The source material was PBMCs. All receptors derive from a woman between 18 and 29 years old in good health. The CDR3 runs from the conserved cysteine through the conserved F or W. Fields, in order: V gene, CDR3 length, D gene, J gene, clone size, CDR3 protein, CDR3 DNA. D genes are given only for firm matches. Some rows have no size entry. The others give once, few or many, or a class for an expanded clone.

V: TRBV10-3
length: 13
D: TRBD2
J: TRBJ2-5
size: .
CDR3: CAIRREGEETQYF
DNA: TGTGCCATCAGGCGGGAGGGCGAGGAGACCCAGTACTTC

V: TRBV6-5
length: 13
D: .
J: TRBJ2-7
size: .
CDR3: CASSYVPGGEQYF
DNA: TGTGCCAGCAGTTACGTGCCTGGGGGGGAGCAGTACTTC

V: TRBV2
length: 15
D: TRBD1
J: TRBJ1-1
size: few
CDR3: CASSAEGARVTEAFF
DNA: TGTGCCAGCAGTGCGGAGGGGGCTCGGGTCACTGAAGCTTTCTTT

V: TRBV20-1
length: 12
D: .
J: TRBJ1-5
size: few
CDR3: CSAEGPHQPQHF
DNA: TGCAGTGCAGAGGGGCCGCATCAGCCCCAGCATTTT

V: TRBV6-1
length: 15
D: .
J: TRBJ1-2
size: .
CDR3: CASIEPGQSNYGYTF
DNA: TGTGCCAGCATCGAACCCGGACAGTCTAACTATGGCTACACCTTC

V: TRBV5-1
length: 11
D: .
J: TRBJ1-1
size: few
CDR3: CASNDRGEAFF
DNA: TGCGCCAGCAACGATCGAGGTGAAGCTTTCTTT

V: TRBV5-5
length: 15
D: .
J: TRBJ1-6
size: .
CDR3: CASSLRGPINSPLHF
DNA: TGTGCCAGCAGCTTGAGGGGACCGATAAATTCACCCCTCCACTTT

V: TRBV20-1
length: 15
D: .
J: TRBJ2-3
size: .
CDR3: CSAQDPSRGTDTQYF
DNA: TGCAGTGCTCAGGACCCGTCAAGGGGGACAGATACGCAGTATTTT

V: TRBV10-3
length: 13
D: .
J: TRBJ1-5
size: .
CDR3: CATMAGKDQPQHF
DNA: TGTGCCACCATGGCGGGGAAGGATCAGCCCCAGCATTTT

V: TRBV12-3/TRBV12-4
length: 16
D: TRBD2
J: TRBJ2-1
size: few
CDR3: CASTRGLAGMYNEQFF
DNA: TGTGCCAGCACCCGGGGGCTAGCGGGGATGTACAATGAGCAGTTCTTC

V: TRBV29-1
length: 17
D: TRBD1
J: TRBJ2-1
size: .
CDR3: CSSGTGVLTSSGNEQFF
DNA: TGCAGCTCGGGGACAGGGGTCCTTACGAGCTCGGGCAATGAGCAGTTCTTC

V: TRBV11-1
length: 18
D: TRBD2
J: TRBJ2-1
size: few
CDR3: CASSLVGGRAASYNEQFF
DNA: TGTGCCAGCAGCCTAGTCGGCGGGAGGGCCGCATCCTACAATGAGCAGTTCTTC

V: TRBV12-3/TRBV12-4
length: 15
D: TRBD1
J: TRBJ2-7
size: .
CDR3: CASRLRTGKGSEQYF
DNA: TGTGCCAGCAGACTAAGGACAGGGAAGGGGTCCGAGCAGTACTTC

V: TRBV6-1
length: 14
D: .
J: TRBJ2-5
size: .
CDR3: CASTPTVGRETQYF
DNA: TGTGCCAGCACCCCTACCGTGGGTCGAGAGACCCAGTACTTC

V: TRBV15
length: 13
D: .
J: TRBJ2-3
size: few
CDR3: CATSGGITDTQYF
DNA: TGTGCCACCAGCGGGGGCATCACAGATACGCAGTATTTT

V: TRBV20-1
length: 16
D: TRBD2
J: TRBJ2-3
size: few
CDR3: CSAREVTSGVGDTQYF
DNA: TGCAGTGCTAGAGAAGTAACTAGCGGGGTGGGGGATACGCAGTATTTT

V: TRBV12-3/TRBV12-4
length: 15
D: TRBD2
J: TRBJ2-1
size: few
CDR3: CASSRRTSGSHEQFF
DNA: TGTGCCAGCAGCCGAAGGACTAGCGGGAGCCATGAGCAGTTCTTC

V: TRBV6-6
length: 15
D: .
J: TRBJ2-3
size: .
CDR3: CASSSGAASTDTQYF
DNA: TGTGCCAGCAGCTCCGGGGCGGCTAGCACAGATACGCAGTATTTT

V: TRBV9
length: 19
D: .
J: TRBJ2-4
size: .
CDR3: CASSLRSERPSTAKNIQYF
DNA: TGTGCCAGCAGCCTGAGGTCGGAGCGGCCCTCCACTGCCAAAAACATTCAGTACTTC

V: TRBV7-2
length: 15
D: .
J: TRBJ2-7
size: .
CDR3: CASSFNALVSAEQYF
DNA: TGTGCCAGCAGCTTTAACGCCCTCGTCTCGGCCGAGCAGTACTTC

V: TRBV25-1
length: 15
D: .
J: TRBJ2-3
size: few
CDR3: CASSELGGPYPTQYF
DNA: TGTGCCAGCAGTGAATTAGGTGGCCCATACCCAACGCAGTATTTT

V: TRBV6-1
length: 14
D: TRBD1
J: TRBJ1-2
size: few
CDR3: CASRGGQGIYGYTF
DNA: TGTGCCAGCAGGGGGGGACAGGGCATTTATGGCTACACCTTC

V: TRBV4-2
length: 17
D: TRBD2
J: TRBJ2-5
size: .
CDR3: CASSQRMTGGRFQTQYF
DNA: TGTGCCAGCAGCCAAAGAATGACTGGCGGGAGGTTTCAGACCCAGTACTTC

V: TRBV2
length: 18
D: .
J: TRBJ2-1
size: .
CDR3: CASRTLRVTESSYNEQFF
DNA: TGTGCCAGCAGGACGCTCCGGGTGACTGAAAGCTCCTACAATGAGCAGTTCTTC